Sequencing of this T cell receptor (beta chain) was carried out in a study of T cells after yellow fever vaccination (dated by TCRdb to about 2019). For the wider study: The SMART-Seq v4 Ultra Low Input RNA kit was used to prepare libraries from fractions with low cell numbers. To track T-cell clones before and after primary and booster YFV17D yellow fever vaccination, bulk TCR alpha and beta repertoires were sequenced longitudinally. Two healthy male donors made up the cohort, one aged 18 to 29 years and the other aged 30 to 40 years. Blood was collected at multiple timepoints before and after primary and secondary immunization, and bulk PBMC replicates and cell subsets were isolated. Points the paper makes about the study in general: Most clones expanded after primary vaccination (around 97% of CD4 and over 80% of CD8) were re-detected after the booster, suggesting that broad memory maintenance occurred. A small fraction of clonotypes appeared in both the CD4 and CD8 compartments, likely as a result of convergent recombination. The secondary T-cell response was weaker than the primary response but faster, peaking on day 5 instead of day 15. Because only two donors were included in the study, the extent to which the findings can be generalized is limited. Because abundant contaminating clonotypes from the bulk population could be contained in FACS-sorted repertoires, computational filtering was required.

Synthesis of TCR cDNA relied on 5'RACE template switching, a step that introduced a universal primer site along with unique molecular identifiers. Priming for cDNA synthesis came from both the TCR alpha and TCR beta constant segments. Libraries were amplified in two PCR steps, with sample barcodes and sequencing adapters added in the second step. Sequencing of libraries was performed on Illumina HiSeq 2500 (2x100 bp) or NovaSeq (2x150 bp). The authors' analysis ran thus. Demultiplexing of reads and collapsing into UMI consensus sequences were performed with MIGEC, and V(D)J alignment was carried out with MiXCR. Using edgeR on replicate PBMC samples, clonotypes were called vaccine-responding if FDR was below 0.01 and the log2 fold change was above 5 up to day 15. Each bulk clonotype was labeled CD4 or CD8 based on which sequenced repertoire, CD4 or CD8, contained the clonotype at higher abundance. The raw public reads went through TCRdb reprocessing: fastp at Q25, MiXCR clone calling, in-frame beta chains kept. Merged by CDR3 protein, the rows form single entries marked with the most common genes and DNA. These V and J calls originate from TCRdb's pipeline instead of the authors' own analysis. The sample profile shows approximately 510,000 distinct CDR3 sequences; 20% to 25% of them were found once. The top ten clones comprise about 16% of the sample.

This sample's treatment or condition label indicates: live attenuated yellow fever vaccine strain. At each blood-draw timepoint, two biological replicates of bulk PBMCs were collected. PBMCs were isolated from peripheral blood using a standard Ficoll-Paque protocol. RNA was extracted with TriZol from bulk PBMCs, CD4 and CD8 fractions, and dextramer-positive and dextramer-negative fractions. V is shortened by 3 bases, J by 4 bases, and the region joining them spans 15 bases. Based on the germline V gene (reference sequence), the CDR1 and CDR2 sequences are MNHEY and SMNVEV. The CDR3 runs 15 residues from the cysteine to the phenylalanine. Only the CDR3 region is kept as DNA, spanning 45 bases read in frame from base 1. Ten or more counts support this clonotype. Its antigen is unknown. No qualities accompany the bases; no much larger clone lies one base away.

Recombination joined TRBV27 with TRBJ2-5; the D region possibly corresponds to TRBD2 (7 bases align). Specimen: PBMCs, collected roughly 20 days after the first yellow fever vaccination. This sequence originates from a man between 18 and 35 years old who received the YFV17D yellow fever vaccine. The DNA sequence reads TGTGCCAGCAGTTTCGAGGGGGGGCCAGGAGAGACCCAGTACTTC. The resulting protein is CASSFEGGPGETQYF.